The rows below give T cell receptor beta chains drawn from one sample of a study of blood T cell repertoires in COVID-19. Data came from immunoSEQ multiplex PCR; TCRdb stores just in-frame clones and leaves some out. The sample yields around 140,000 clones, about 81% seen once. The sequenced material came from peripheral blood. These receptors all stem from a woman older than 75 with acute or convalescent COVID-19. Both conserved end residues are part of each CDR3. The D gene is left open where the match is weak. Clone size, where shown, is once, few, many, or a class for clones that have expanded.

TRBJ2-7,TRBD2,few,TRBV2,CARGIGLAGDNEQYF,TGTGCCAGGGGGATAGGACTAGCGGGAGATAACGAGCAGTACTTC
TRBJ1-1,TRBD1,once,TRBV27,CASSRGQGAWNTEAFF,TGTGCCAGCAGCCGTGGACAGGGGGCGTGGAACACTGAAGCTTTCTTT
TRBJ2-3,.,.,TRBV19,CASTTEHTDTQYF,TGTGCCAGTACGACAGAACACACAGATACGCAGTATTTT
TRBJ1-6,TRBD1,.,TRBV5-5,CASSWDRGTGSPLHF,TGTGCCAGCAGCTGGGACAGGGGGACCGGTTCACCCCTCCACTTT
TRBJ2-7,TRBD2,.,TRBV19,CASSMLAGTSYEQYF,TGTGCCAGTAGTATGCTAGCGGGGACTTCCTACGAGCAGTACTTC
TRBJ1-6,TRBD1,.,TRBV27,CASSLFIAGRQGPYNSPLHF,TGTGCCAGCAGTTTATTCATTGCAGGTCGACAGGGGCCCTATAATTCACCCCTCCACTTT
TRBJ1-6,TRBD1,.,TRBV19,CASSLNRGQGNSPLHF,TGTGCCAGTAGCCTCAACAGGGGGCAAGGGAATTCACCCCTCCACTTT
TRBJ1-5,.,few,TRBV19,CASREYNQPQHF,TGTGCCAGTAGGGAGTACAATCAGCCCCAGCATTTT
TRBJ1-4,.,.,TRBV4-2,CASSGRTGNEKLFF,TGTGCCAGCAGCGGGCGGACGGGGAATGAAAAACTGTTTTTT
TRBJ2-2,.,.,TRBV13,CASSSKFNTGELFF,TGTGCCAGCAGCTCTAAGTTTAACACCGGGGAGCTGTTTTTT
TRBJ1-5,TRBD1,.,TRBV6-1,CASTPKTGNQPQHF,TGTGCCAGCACACCCAAGACAGGGAATCAGCCCCAGCATTTT
TRBJ2-2,.,.,TRBV15,CATGAGSATGELFF,TGTGCCACCGGGGCAGGGTCGGCCACCGGGGAGCTGTTTTTT
TRBJ2-6,TRBD1,once,TRBV19,CASSMGATGGASSGANVLTF,TGTGCCAGTAGTATGGGTGCGACAGGGGGCGCGTCCTCTGGGGCCAACGTCCTGACTTTC
TRBJ2-2,TRBD2,.,TRBV3-1/TRBV3-2,CASSQVLAGAGELFF,TGTGCCAGCAGCCAAGTACTAGCGGGAGCCGGGGAGCTGTTTTTT
TRBJ1-3,TRBD1,once,TRBV7-8,CASRLGTGDGNTIYF,TGTGCCAGCAGATTAGGGACAGGGGACGGAAACACCATATATTTT
TRBJ1-4,TRBD1,.,TRBV6-6,CASSNPRDREREKLFF,TGTGCCAGCAGCAATCCCCGGGACAGGGAGAGAGAAAAACTGTTTTTT
TRBJ2-7,.,.,TRBV7-9,CASSPTGIEQYF,TGTGCCAGCAGCCCCACAGGGATCGAGCAGTACTTC
TRBJ1-2,TRBD1,.,TRBV19,CATRTGNGYTF,TGTGCCACCCGGACAGGGAATGGCTACACCTTC
TRBJ2-7,TRBD1,.,TRBV11-2,CATLGTGNEQYF,TGTGCCACCCTAGGGACAGGCAACGAGCAGTACTTC
TRBJ1-2,.,few,TRBV7-9,CASSFGGNYGYTF,TGTGCCAGCAGCTTTGGGGGGAACTATGGCTACACCTTC
TRBJ1-1,.,once,TRBV11-2,CASSLFTGTGTEAFF,TGTGCCAGCAGCCTGTTTACAGGGACCGGCACTGAAGCTTTCTTT
TRBJ2-7,.,.,TRBV30,CAWSGWEPPYEQYF,TGTGCCTGGAGTGGGTGGGAGCCACCCTACGAGCAGTACTTC
TRBJ2-2,.,.,TRBV6-6,CASRGNPGQNTGELFF,TGTGCCAGCAGGGGGAATCCGGGACAGAACACCGGGGAGCTGTTTTTT
TRBJ1-1,TRBD1,.,TRBV4-3,CASSQEQGMNTEAFF,TGCGCCAGCAGCCAAGAACAGGGGATGAACACTGAAGCTTTCTTT
TRBJ2-6,TRBD1,.,TRBV3-1/TRBV3-2,CASSPDRVERGANVLTF,TGTGCCAGCAGCCCGGACAGGGTAGAGCGTGGGGCCAACGTCCTGACTTTC
TRBJ1-5,.,.,TRBV15,CATSAGLNQPQHF,TGTGCCACCAGCGCAGGGCTCAATCAGCCCCAGCATTTT
TRBJ2-7,TRBD1,.,TRBV12-5,CASGLVPSEGAREQYF,TGTGCTAGTGGTTTGGTACCCTCCGAGGGGGCCCGCGAGCAGTACTTC
TRBJ2-5,TRBD2,.,TRBV27,CASSLRREGTQYF,TGTGCCAGCAGTTTACGGCGGGAGGGGACCCAGTACTTC
TRBJ2-2,TRBD2,once,TRBV6-2/TRBV6-3,CASSYSSGSPPTGELFF,TGTGCCAGCAGTTATTCTAGCGGTTCGCCCCCCACCGGGGAGCTGTTTTTT
TRBJ1-5,.,once,TRBV4-3,CASSQDLYRTAHQPQHF,TGCGCCAGCAGCCAAGACCTCTACCGGACAGCCCATCAGCCCCAGCATTTT
TRBJ2-2,TRBD2,.,TRBV5-1,CASSLSGGNTGELFF,TGCGCCAGCAGCCTTAGCGGGGGGAACACCGGGGAGCTGTTTTTT
TRBJ2-7,TRBD1,.,TRBV11-2,CASSLDLVTGSYEQYF,TGTGCCAGCAGCTTAGATCTCGTGACAGGGTCTTACGAGCAGTACTTC
TRBJ2-7,TRBD1,.,TRBV5-1,CASSPARDSSYEQYF,TGCGCCAGCAGCCCAGCCCGGGACAGCTCCTACGAGCAGTACTTC
TRBJ1-5,.,.,TRBV7-2,CASSLQGTRYGNQPQHF,TGTGCCAGCAGCCTTCAGGGTACCCGTTACGGCAATCAGCCCCAGCATTTT
TRBJ2-1,TRBD2,.,TRBV11-3,CASSPSGLAGVGYNEQFF,TGTGCCAGCAGCCCAAGTGGGCTAGCGGGAGTCGGTTACAATGAGCAGTTCTTC
TRBJ1-2,TRBD1,.,TRBV7-2,CASSLAPGQGALSYGYTF,TGTGCCAGCAGCTTAGCGCCGGGACAGGGGGCTCTGTCCTATGGCTACACCTTC
TRBJ1-1,.,.,TRBV12-3/TRBV12-4,CASRTGGYGEAFF,TGTGCCAGTAGAACGGGGGGGTACGGTGAAGCTTTCTTT
TRBJ2-5,.,.,TRBV4-1,CASSTMGAGETQYF,TGCGCCAGCAGCACAATGGGGGCGGGTGAGACCCAGTACTTC
TRBJ1-2,TRBD1,.,TRBV10-1,CANLGQGNHGYTF,TGCGCCAACTTGGGACAGGGAAACCATGGCTACACCTTC
TRBJ2-3,TRBD2,few,TRBV7-8,CASSLLTGGGTDTQYF,TGTGCCAGCAGCTTACTAACGGGAGGTGGCACAGATACGCAGTATTTT
TRBJ1-6,TRBD1,.,TRBV6-5,CASSYSQGAYNSPLHF,TGTGCCAGCAGTTACTCCCAGGGGGCCTATAATTCACCCCTCCACTTT
TRBJ1-3,.,.,TRBV27,CASSLNRDAGNTIYF,TGTGCCAGCAGTCTGAACAGGGACGCTGGAAACACCATATATTTT
TRBJ2-2,.,.,TRBV6-5,CASSYFGRGTGELFF,TGTGCCAGCAGTTACTTCGGTCGTGGCACCGGGGAGCTGTTTTTT
TRBJ2-1,TRBD2,.,TRBV29-1,CSVRTSGSFSYNEQFF,TGCAGCGTCCGGACTAGCGGGAGCTTCTCCTACAATGAGCAGTTCTTC
TRBJ1-2,TRBD1,once,TRBV18,CASSPPGQAFYGYTF,TGTGCCAGCTCACCACCGGGACAGGCCTTTTATGGCTACACCTTC
TRBJ2-7,TRBD1,.,TRBV7-9,CASSPRTGSEQYF,TGTGCCAGCAGCCCCAGGACAGGTTCCGAGCAGTACTTC
TRBJ1-6,TRBD1,.,TRBV19,CASRRTGTGLNSPLHF,TGTGCCAGTAGACGAACCGGGACAGGCCTTAATTCACCCCTCCACTTT
TRBJ2-5,.,.,TRBV14,CASSFERWETQYF,TGTGCCAGCAGCTTCGAGCGTTGGGAGACCCAGTACTTC
TRBJ2-3,.,.,TRBV30,CAWSIKGADTQYF,TGTGCCTGGAGCATCAAAGGGGCAGATACGCAGTATTTT
TRBJ2-3,TRBD2,.,TRBV11-2,CASSLPRTSADTQYF,TGTGCCAGCAGCTTACCCCGGACTAGCGCAGATACGCAGTATTTT
TRBJ1-1,.,.,TRBV6-5,CASRRREVMNTEAFF,TGTGCCAGCAGACGGAGGGAAGTTATGAACACTGAAGCTTTCTTT
TRBJ2-3,TRBD2,once,TRBV7-2,CASSLDSGRGGDTQYF,TGTGCCAGCAGCTTAGACAGCGGGAGGGGAGGAGATACGCAGTATTTT
TRBJ2-5,TRBD1,.,TRBV19,CASSMGTASGTQYF,TGTGCCAGTAGTATGGGGACAGCATCTGGGACCCAGTACTTC
TRBJ2-1,TRBD1,many,TRBV7-6,CASSPGTGGMMVNEQFF,TGTGCCAGCAGCCCCGGGACAGGGGGAATGATGGTCAATGAGCAGTTCTTC
TRBJ1-6,.,.,TRBV18,CASSLDRPSSYNSPLHF,TGTGCCAGCTCGCTCGACAGGCCCAGCTCCTATAATTCACCCCTCCACTTT
TRBJ1-5,.,.,TRBV19,CASSTMGGIYQPQHF,TGTGCCAGTAGTACGATGGGGGGGATCTATCAGCCCCAGCATTTT
TRBJ1-5,TRBD1,once,TRBV6-5,CASSRQGATEPQHF,TGTGCCAGCAGTCGACAGGGGGCTACGGAGCCCCAGCATTTT
TRBJ2-1,TRBD1,.,TRBV7-9,CASSLTRQGYNEQFF,TGTGCCAGCAGCTTAACACGACAGGGCTACAATGAGCAGTTCTTC
TRBJ2-2,.,once,TRBV7-6,CASSSLLTGELFF,TGTGCCAGCAGCTCCCTACTAACCGGGGAGCTGTTTTTT
TRBJ1-4,.,.,TRBV5-1,CASSLDMDEKLFF,TGCGCCAGCAGCCTTGACATGGATGAAAAACTGTTTTTT